The entry below describes one TCR beta chain. This sample is part of a study of blood T cell repertoires in COVID-19. The overall study: T cells, B-cell-depleted T cells, or PBMCs provided the cDNA or gDNA that served as material.

Enrolled through a virtual design, the participants were between roughly 18 and 89 years of age and came from about two dozen US areas. The germline V gene has CDR1 LGHNA and CDR2 YSLEER. Trimming shortened V by 1 base and J by 2 bases, and 12 bases separated the two germline ends. This CDR3 comprises 16 residues. TCRdb's table, derived via immunoSEQ multiplex PCR, lists solely in-frame clones and lacks some. The table includes approximately 140,000 clones, approximately 90% detected once. Material: PBMCs or T cells enriched from blood (not recorded which). V and J are TRBV4-3 and TRBJ1-5; D gene unclear. This clonotype was sampled from a woman in her thirties or forties who had been exposed to COVID-19. CDR3 coding DNA: TGCGCCAGCAGCCAAGGCGATCCGAATGGCAATCAGCCCCAGCATTTT. This encodes CASSQGDPNGNQPQHF.